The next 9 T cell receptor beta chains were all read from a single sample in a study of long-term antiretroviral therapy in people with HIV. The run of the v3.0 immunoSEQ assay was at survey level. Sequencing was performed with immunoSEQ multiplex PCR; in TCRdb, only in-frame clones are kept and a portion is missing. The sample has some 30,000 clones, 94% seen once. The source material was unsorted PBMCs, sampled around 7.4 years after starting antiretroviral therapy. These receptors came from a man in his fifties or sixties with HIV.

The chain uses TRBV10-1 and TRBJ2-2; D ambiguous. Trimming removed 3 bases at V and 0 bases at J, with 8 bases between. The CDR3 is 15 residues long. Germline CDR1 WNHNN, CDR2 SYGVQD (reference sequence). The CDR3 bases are TGCGCCAGCAGTGATGGTCGCGCGAACACCGGGGAGCTGTTTTTT. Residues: CASSDGRANTGELFF.

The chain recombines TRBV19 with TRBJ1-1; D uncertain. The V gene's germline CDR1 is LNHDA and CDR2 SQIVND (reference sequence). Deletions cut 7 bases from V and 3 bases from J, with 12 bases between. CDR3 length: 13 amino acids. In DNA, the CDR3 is TGTGCCAGTACCCGACAATTATACACTGAAGCTTTCTTT. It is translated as CASTRQLYTEAFF.

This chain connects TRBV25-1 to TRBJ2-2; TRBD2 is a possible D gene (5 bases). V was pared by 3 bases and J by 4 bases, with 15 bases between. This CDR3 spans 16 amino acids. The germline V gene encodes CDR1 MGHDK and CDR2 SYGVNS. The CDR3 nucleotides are TGTGCCAGCAGTGATACCACCCGAGGGCCCACCGGGGAGCTGTTTTTT. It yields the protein CASSDTTRGPTGELFF.

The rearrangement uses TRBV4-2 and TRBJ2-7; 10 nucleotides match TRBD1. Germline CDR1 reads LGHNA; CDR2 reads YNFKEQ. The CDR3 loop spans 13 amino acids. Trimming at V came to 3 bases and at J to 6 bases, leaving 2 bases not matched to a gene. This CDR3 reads CASSHWTGGEQYF. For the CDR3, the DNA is TGTGCCAGCAGCCACTGGACAGGGGGCGAGCAGTACTTC.

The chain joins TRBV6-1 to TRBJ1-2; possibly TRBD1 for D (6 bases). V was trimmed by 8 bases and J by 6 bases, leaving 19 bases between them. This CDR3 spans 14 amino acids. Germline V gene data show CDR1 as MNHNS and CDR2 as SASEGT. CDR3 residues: CASFLRRGMDGYTF. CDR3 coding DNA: TGTGCCAGCTTCTTAAGGAGGGGGATGGATGGCTACACCTTC.

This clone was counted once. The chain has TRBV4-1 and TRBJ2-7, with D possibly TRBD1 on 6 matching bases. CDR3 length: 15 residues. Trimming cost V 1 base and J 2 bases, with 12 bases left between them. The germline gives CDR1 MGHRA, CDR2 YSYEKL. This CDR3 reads CASSQVGNRAYEQYF. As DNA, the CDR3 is TGCGCCAGCAGCCAAGTGGGAAACAGGGCCTACGAGCAGTACTTC.

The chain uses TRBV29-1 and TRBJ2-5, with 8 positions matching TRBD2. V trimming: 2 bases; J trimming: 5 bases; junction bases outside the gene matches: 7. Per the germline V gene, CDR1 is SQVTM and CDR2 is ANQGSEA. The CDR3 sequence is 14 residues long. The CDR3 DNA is TGCAGCGTTGAAAGGCGGGGGGCCTTGGAGACCCAGTACTTC. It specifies CSVERRGALETQYF. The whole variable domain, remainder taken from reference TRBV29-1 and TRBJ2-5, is SAVISQKPSRDICQRGTSLTIQCQVDSQVTMMFWYRQQPGQSLTLIATANQGSEATYESGFVIDKFPISRPNLTFSTLTVSNMSPEDSSIYLCSVERRGALETQYFGPGTRLLVL.

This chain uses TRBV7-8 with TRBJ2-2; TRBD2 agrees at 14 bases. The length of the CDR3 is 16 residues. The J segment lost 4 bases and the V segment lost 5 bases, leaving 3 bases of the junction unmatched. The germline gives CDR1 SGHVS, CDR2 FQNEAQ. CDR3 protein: CASSRGLAGGTGELFF. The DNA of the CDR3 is TGTGCCAGCAGCCGTGGACTAGCGGGGGGCACCGGGGAGCTGTTTTTT.

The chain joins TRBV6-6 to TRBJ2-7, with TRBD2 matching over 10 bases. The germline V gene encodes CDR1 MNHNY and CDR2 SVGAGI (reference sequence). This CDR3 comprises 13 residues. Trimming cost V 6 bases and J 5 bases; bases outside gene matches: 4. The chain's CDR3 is CASSNSGGNEQYF. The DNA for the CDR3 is TGTGCCAGCAGCAATAGCGGGGGGAACGAGCAGTACTTC.